Sequencing of this T cell receptor (beta chain) was carried out in a study of T cells in Graves' hyperthyroidism and ophthalmopathy. Findings and caveats of the study: Clonotypes that were expanded in thyroid above 0.001 mostly appeared in blood too.

Germline loops: CDR1 MDHEN, CDR2 SYDVKM. After removal of 3 bases from V and 8 bases from J, the junction contained 5 bases not matched to a gene. CDR3 size: 15 residues. Those patients with uncontrolled infection, other autoimmune disease, pregnancy or lactation were excluded. Regions amplified from RNA transcripts were the TCR beta CDR3 regions. A first-round RT-PCR of the TCR CDR3 used the HTBI primer set. MiXCR, applied by TCRdb to the multiplex PCR reads, yields one record per CDR3 protein. The sample contains roughly 550,000 distinct CDR3 sequences, more than 15% of which appear only once. This clonotype has a count of ten or more. Its antigen remains unidentified.

The V call is TRBV28, the J call TRBJ1-4; 11 bases line up with TRBD1. Sequenced input: blood. This TCR came from a woman in her twenties or thirties with Graves' ophthalmopathy. CDR3 coding DNA: TGTGCCAGCAGTTTCGTGGACAGGGGGCAGGAAAAACTGTTTTTT. Translated, it gives CASSFVDRGQEKLFF. Drawing the rest from reference TRBV28 and TRBJ1-4, the complete variable domain is DVKVTQSSRYLVKRTGEKVFLECVQDMDHENMFWYRQDPGLGLRLIYFSYDVKMKEKGDIPEGYSVSREKKERFSLILESASTNQTSMYLCASSFVDRGQEKLFFGSGTQLSVL.